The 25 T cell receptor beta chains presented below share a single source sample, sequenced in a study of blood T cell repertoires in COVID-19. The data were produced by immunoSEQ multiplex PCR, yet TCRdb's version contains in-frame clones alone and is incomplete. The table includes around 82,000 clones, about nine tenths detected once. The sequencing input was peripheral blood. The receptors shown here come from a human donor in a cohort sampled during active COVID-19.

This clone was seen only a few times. The CDR3: CASSEEQGAYEQYF. The DNA for the CDR3 is TGTGCCAGCAGTGAGGAACAGGGGGCTTACGAGCAGTACTTC. This chain links TRBV25-1 with TRBJ2-7; TRBD1 matches 9 bases. Germline lookup yields CDR1 MGHDK and CDR2 SYGVNS. CDR3 length: 14 residues. After removal of 3 bases from V and 4 bases from J, the junction contained 4 bases not matched to a gene.

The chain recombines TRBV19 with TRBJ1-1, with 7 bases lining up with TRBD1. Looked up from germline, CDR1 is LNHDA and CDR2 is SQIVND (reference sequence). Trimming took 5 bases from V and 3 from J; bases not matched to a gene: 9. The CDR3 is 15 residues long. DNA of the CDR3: TGTGCCAGTAGTTCCGAGGGAAGGGGGCACACTGAAGCTTTCTTT. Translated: CASSSEGRGHTEAFF.

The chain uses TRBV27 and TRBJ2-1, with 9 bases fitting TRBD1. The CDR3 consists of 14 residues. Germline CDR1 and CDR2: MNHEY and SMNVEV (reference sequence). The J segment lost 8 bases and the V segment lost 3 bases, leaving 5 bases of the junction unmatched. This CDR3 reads CASSFYRGQDEQFF. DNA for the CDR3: TGTGCCAGCAGTTTTTACAGGGGGCAAGATGAGCAGTTCTTC.

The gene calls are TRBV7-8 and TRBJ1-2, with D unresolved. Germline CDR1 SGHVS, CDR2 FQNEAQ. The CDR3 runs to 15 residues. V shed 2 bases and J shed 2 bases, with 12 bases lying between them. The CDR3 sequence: CASSLSSGLNYGYTF. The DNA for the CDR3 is TGTGCCAGCAGCTTATCCTCCGGACTGAACTATGGCTACACCTTC.

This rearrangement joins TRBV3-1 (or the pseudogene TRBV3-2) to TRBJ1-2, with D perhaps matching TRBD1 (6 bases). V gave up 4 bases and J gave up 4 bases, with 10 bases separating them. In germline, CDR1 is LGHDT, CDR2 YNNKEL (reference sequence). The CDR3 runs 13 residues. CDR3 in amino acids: CASSRGQFYGYTF. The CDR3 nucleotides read TGTGCCAGCAGCCGCGGACAGTTCTATGGCTACACCTTC.

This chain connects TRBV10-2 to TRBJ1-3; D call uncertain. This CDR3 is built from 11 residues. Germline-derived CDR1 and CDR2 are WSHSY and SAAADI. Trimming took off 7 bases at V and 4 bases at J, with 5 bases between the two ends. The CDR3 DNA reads TGCGCCAGCACTGGCGGAAACACCATATATTTT. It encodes CASTGGNTIYF.

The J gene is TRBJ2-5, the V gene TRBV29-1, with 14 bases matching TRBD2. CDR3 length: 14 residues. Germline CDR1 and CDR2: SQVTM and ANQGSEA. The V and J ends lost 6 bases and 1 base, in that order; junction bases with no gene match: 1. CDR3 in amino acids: CSVTSGGGQETQYF. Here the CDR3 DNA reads TGCAGCGTGACTAGCGGGGGGGGCCAAGAGACCCAGTACTTC.

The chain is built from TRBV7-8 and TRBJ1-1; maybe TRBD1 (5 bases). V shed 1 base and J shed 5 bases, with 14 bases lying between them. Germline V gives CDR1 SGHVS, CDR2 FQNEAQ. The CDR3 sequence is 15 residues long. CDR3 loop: CASSLGGGLWTEAFF. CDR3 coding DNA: TGTGCCAGCAGCTTAGGGGGGGGACTTTGGACTGAAGCTTTCTTT.

The CDR3 DNA sequence: TGTGCCAGCAGCGTAGGTATCGGGGGGCCCTACGAGCAGTACTTC. As protein: CASSVGIGGPYEQYF. V is TRBV9 and J is TRBJ2-7, with D possibly being TRBD2 (7 bases). With 0 bases removed from V and 2 bases from J, the gap between germline ends came to 12 bases. Germline loops: CDR1 SGDLS, CDR2 YYNGEE. CDR3 length: 15 amino acids. The entire variable domain, with the rest obtained from reference TRBV9 and TRBJ2-7, is as follows: DSGVTQTPKHLITATGQRVTLRCSPRSGDLSVYWYQQSLDQGLQFLIQYYNGEERAKGNILERFSAQQFPDLHSELNLSSLELGDSALYFCASSVGIGGPYEQYFGPGTRLTVT.

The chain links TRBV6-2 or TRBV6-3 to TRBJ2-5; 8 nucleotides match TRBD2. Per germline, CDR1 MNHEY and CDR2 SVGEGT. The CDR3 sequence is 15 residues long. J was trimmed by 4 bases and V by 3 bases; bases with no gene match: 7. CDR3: CASSYSRTSLETQYF. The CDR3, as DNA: TGTGCCAGCAGTTATTCTCGGACTAGCCTAGAGACCCAGTACTTC.

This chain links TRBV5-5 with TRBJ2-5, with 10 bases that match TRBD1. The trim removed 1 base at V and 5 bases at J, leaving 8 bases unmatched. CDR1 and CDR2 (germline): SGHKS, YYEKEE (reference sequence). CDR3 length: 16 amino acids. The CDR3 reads CASSLPRDRGTETQYF. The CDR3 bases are TGTGCCAGCAGCTTGCCCCGGGACAGGGGTACGGAGACCCAGTACTTC.

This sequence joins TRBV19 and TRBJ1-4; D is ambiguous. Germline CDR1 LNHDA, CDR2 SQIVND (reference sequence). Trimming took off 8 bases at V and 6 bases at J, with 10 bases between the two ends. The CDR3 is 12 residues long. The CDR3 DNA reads TGTGCCAGTCTGACTCGGGATGAAAAACTGTTTTTT. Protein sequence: CASLTRDEKLFF.

The CDR3 DNA follows: TGTGCCAGCAGCCGGACCAACGCAGGGACTGAAGCTTTCTTT. It encodes CASSRTNAGTEAFF. The chain carries TRBV3-1 (or the pseudogene TRBV3-2) and TRBJ1-1, with a tentative D call TRBD1 (5 bases). Between the trimmed V and J ends, which lost 4 bases and 5 bases, there was a span of 14 bases. The CDR3 spans 14 residues. The germline V gene has CDR1 LGHDT and CDR2 YNNKEL (reference sequence).

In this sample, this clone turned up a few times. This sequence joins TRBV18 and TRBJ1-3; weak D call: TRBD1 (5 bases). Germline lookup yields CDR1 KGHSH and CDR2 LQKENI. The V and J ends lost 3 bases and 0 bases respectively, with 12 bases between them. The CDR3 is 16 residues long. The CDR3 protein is CASSPRADASGNTIYF. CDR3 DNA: TGTGCCAGCTCACCCAGGGCGGATGCCTCTGGAAACACCATATATTTT. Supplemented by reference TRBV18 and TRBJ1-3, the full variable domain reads NAGVMQNPRHLVRRRGQEARLRCSPMKGHSHVYWYRQLPEEGLKFMVYLQKENIIDESGMPKERFSAEFPKEGPSILRIQQVVRGDSAAYFCASSPRADASGNTIYFGEGSWLTVV.

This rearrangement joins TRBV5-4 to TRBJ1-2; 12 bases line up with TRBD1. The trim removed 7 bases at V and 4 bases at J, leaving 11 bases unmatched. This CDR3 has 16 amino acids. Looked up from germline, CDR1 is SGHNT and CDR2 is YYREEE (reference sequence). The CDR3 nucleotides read TGTGCCAGCCCTTTCGCGGGGACAGGGGGCTTCTATGGCTACACCTTC. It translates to CASPFAGTGGFYGYTF.

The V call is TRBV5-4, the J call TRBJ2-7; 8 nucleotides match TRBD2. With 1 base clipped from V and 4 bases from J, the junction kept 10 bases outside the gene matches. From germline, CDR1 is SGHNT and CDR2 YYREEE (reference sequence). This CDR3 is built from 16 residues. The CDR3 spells CASSLIAGISTYEQYF. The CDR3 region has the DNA TGTGCCAGCAGCTTGATAGCGGGGATTAGCACGTACGAGCAGTACTTC.

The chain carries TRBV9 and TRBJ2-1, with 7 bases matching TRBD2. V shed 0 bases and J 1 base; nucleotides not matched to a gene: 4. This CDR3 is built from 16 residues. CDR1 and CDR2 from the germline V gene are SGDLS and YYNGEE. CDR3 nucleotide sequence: TGTGCCAGCAGCGTAGGCGGCGGGGGTTCCTACAATGAGCAGTTCTTC. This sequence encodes CASSVGGGGSYNEQFF.

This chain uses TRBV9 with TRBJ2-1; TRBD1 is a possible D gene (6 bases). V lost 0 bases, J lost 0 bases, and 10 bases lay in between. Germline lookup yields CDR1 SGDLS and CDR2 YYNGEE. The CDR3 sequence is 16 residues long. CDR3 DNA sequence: TGTGCCAGCAGCGTAGAGTGGGGGCGCTCCTACAATGAGCAGTTCTTC. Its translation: CASSVEWGRSYNEQFF.

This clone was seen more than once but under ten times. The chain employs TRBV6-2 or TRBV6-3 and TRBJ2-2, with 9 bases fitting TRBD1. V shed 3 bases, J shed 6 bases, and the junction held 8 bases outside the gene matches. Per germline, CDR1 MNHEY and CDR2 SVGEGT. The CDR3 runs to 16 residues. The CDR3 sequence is CASSYFPTGGPGELFF. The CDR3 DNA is TGTGCCAGCAGTTATTTTCCAACAGGGGGCCCCGGGGAGCTGTTTTTT.

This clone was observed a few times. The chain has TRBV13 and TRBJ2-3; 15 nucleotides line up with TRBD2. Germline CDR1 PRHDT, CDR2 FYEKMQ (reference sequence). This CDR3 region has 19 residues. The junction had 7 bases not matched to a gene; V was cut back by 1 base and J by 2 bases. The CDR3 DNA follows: TGTGCCAGCAGCTTAGCGGGACTAGCGGGGGGCTACCTCACAGATACGCAGTATTTT. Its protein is CASSLAGLAGGYLTDTQYF.

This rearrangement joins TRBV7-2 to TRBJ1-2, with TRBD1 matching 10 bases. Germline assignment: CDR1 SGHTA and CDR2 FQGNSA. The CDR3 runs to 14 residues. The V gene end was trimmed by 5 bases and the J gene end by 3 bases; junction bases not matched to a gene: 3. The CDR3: CASSPTGGDYGYTF. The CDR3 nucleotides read TGTGCCAGCAGCCCGACAGGGGGCGACTATGGCTACACCTTC.

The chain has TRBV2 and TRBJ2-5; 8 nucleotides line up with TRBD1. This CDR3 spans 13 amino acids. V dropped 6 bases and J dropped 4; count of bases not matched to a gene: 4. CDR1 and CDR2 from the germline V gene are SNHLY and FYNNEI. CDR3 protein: CASSRDRGETQYF. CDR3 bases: TGTGCCAGCAGCCGTGACAGGGGAGAGACCCAGTACTTC.

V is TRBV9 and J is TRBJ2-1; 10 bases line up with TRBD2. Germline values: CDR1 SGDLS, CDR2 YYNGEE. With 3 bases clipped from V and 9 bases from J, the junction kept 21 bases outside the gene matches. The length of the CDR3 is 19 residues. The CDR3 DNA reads TGTGCCAGCAGCGGCAACCCCGGGGGTCTAGCGGGGGTTTCCAGTGAGCAGTTCTTC. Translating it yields CASSGNPGGLAGVSSEQFF.

CDR3 amino acids: CAWSAGAGNTIYF. The CDR3 nucleotides are TGTGCCTGGAGCGCAGGTGCCGGAAACACCATATATTTT. The J gene is TRBJ1-3, the V gene TRBV30, with no clear D. Germline lookup yields CDR1 GTSNPN and CDR2 SVGIG (reference sequence). V lost 3 bases, J lost 4 bases, and 10 bases lay in between. This CDR3 has 13 residues.

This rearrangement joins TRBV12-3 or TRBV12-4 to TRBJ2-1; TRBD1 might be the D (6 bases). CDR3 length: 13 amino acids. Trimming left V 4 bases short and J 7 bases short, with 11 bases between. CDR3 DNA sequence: TGTGCCAGCAGTTCAAGACAGGCTAATGAGCAGTTCTTC. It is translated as CASSSRQANEQFF.